This is a list of T cell receptor beta chains from one sample in a study of resident and recirculating memory T cells in vitiligo. Clones were read by immunoSEQ multiplex PCR, and TCRdb kept only the in-frame ones, dropping some. The sample yields 39,000 or so clones, around nine tenths seen once. The sample taken for sequencing was blood. The receptors were sampled from a male donor with vitiligo. Both conserved end residues are part of each CDR3. A D gene is named only where the DNA matches it firmly. Where a row states a size, it is once, few, many or the class of an expanded clone; other rows omit it.

d_gene	j_gene	v_gene	abundance	CDR3aa	CDR3nt
TRBD2	TRBJ2-5	TRBV9	NA	CASSGLAGGGETQYF	TGTGCCAGCAGCGGCCTAGCGGGGGGCGGAGAGACCCAGTACTTC
NA	TRBJ1-1	TRBV9	NA	CASSGGETEAFF	TGTGCCAGCAGCGGTGGAGAAACTGAAGCTTTCTTT
NA	TRBJ2-3	TRBV6-6	NA	CASSYSKGGSTDTQYF	TGTGCCAGCAGTTACTCGAAGGGGGGGAGCACAGATACGCAGTATTTT
NA	TRBJ2-3	TRBV4-3	once	CASSRSDRADTQYF	TGCGCCAGCAGCCGAAGCGACCGGGCAGATACGCAGTATTTT
TRBD1	TRBJ1-5	TRBV19	NA	CASTAGAGGYQPQHF	TGTGCCAGTACAGCTGGAGCAGGGGGTTATCAGCCCCAGCATTTT
TRBD2	TRBJ2-3	TRBV2	NA	CASTSSPTSTPTGYF	TGTGCCAGCACCTCATCGCCGACTAGCACCCCCACGGGGTATTTT
NA	TRBJ1-2	TRBV4-3	NA	CASSPRGDYGYTF	TGCGCCAGCAGCCCCAGGGGTGACTATGGCTACACCTTC
NA	TRBJ2-1	TRBV18	once	CASSPGEASYNEQFF	TGTGCCAGCTCACCAGGGGAGGCCTCCTACAATGAGCAGTTCTTC
TRBD2	TRBJ2-5	TRBV2	NA	CASLAGGETQYF	TGTGCCAGCCTAGCGGGGGGTGAGACCCAGTACTTC
TRBD2	TRBJ2-5	TRBV7-9	NA	CASSPLRGGGIETQYF	TGTGCCAGCAGCCCTCTTCGAGGCGGGGGGATAGAGACCCAGTACTTC
TRBD2	TRBJ2-2	TRBV7-2	NA	CASSSAGGANTGELFF	TGTGCCAGCAGCTCAGCGGGGGGGGCGAACACCGGGGAGCTGTTTTTT
TRBD1	TRBJ1-6	TRBV18	NA	CASSPGTGVSPLHF	TGTGCCAGCTCTCCCGGGACAGGGGTCTCACCCCTCCACTTT
NA	TRBJ1-1	TRBV9	NA	CASSVGGGYRGTEAFF	TGTGCCAGCAGCGTAGGGGGGGGGTACAGAGGAACTGAAGCTTTCTTT
NA	TRBJ1-4	TRBV12-5	NA	CASGLTGGGMPGGNEKLFF	TGTGCTAGTGGTTTGACCGGGGGGGGTATGCCGGGTGGTAATGAAAAACTGTTTTTT
TRBD2	TRBJ2-1	TRBV6-5	NA	CASSYSPRGGNEQFF	TGTGCCAGCAGTTACTCTCCGCGGGGGGGTAATGAGCAGTTCTTC
TRBD2	TRBJ2-1	TRBV10-3	NA	CAISEGSGVLNEQFF	TGTGCCATCAGTGAGGGTAGCGGGGTGCTCAATGAGCAGTTCTTC
TRBD1	TRBJ2-2	TRBV11-3	NA	CASSLSPNRGGTGELFF	TGTGCCAGCAGCTTATCTCCTAACAGGGGCGGTACCGGGGAGCTGTTTTTT
NA	TRBJ2-5	TRBV7-2	NA	CASSLRRDAETQYF	TGTGCCAGCAGCTTGAGGCGGGATGCGGAGACCCAGTACTTC
NA	TRBJ2-1	TRBV9	NA	CASSGSGRNEQFF	TGTGCCAGCAGCGGGTCGGGAAGGAATGAGCAGTTCTTC
NA	TRBJ1-5	TRBV6-5	NA	CASRIDRNSNQPQHF	TGTGCCAGCAGGATTGACAGGAATAGCAATCAGCCCCAGCATTTT
NA	TRBJ2-7	TRBV7-2	NA	CASSLGGHSGEQYF	TGTGCCAGCAGCTTAGGGGGACATTCGGGCGAGCAGTACTTC
NA	TRBJ2-2	TRBV14	NA	CASSQSLRGELFF	TGTGCCAGCAGCCAATCCCTCAGGGGGGAGCTGTTTTTT
NA	TRBJ2-1	TRBV19	NA	CASSMISQGYNEQFF	TGTGCCAGTAGTATGATATCACAGGGCTACAATGAGCAGTTCTTC
NA	TRBJ1-1	TRBV5-1	NA	CASQGVPDTEAFF	TGCGCCTCCCAAGGGGTACCGGACACTGAAGCTTTCTTT
TRBD2	TRBJ2-4	TRBV6-1	few	CASSENTSGGPRDF	TGTGCCAGCAGTGAGAATACTAGCGGGGGGCCTAGGGACTTC
NA	TRBJ1-5	TRBV6-6	NA	CASRLQDQPQHF	TGTGCCAGCAGGCTCCAGGATCAGCCCCAGCATTTT
NA	TRBJ2-2	TRBV5-1	NA	CASSLTTLRDSSGELFF	TGCGCCAGCAGCTTGACAACACTCAGGGATAGTTCCGGGGAGCTGTTTTTT
NA	TRBJ2-1	TRBV27	NA	CASSNINEQFF	TGTGCCAGCAGTAACATTAATGAGCAGTTCTTC
TRBD1	TRBJ1-2	TRBV7-9	NA	CASSWGQGGYGYTF	TGTGCCAGCAGCTGGGGACAGGGAGGGTACGGCTACACCTTC
TRBD1	TRBJ1-4	TRBV6-6	NA	CASKGQGAEKLFF	TGTGCCAGCAAGGGACAGGGTGCTGAAAAACTGTTTTTT
TRBD2	TRBJ2-1	TRBV5-4	NA	CASSLGGLAVSSYNEQFF	TGTGCCAGCAGCTTGGGGGGACTAGCGGTGAGCTCCTACAATGAGCAGTTCTTC
NA	TRBJ1-5	TRBV5-1	NA	CASSLGFGGNQPQHF	TGCGCCAGCAGCTTGGGGTTCGGGGGGAATCAGCCCCAGCATTTT
TRBD1	TRBJ1-2	TRBV7-2	NA	CASSPGQGNYGYTF	TGTGCCAGCAGCCCGGGACAGGGAAACTATGGCTACACCTTC
NA	TRBJ2-4	TRBV15	NA	CATSMGQLGRLAKNIQYF	TGTGCCACCAGCATGGGGCAGCTTGGACGTCTGGCCAAAAACATTCAGTACTTC
TRBD2	TRBJ2-3	TRBV9	NA	CASSPPGLAGGILTDTQYF	TGTGCCAGCAGCCCCCCCGGACTAGCGGGGGGTATCCTCACAGATACGCAGTATTTT
TRBD2	TRBJ2-7	TRBV5-6	once	CASRTGTNYEQYF	TGTGCCAGCAGGACCGGGACTAACTACGAGCAGTACTTC
TRBD1	TRBJ1-4	TRBV18	NA	CASSVGQGLEKLFF	TGTGCCAGCTCAGTGGGACAGGGTCTTGAAAAACTGTTTTTT
NA	TRBJ2-2	TRBV30	once	CASHRANTGELFF	TGTGCCTCACACAGAGCGAACACCGGGGAGCTGTTTTTT
TRBD2	TRBJ2-5	TRBV12-5	NA	CASGLVGAGRVETQYF	TGTGCTAGTGGTTTGGTCGGAGCGGGGCGGGTTGAGACCCAGTACTTC
NA	TRBJ2-7	TRBV21-1	NA	CANLSPEEQYF	TGTGCCAACCTCTCGCCGGAGGAGCAGTACTTC